The 31 T cell receptor beta chains in this list originate from one sample, sequenced in a study of blood T cells in healthy people across ages. A second PCR of about 6 to 12 cycles used a sample-barcoded 5' primer and a J-beta primer mix. MiXCR, run by TCRdb on the 5' RACE reads, gives a single entry per CDR3 protein. The sample records about 1.8 million distinct CDR3 sequences, roughly 49% being singletons. Material: blood. The source of these receptors is a middle-aged woman in good health.

A few counts support this clonotype. The rearrangement uses TRBV28 and TRBJ2-5; 7 bases map to TRBD1. Trimming removed 3 bases from V and 1 base from J; junction bases left unmatched: 11. The CDR3 consists of 17 residues. The V gene's germline CDR1 is MDHEN and CDR2 SYDVKM. DNA for the CDR3: TGTGCCAGCAGTTTCAACCCCGGGACAGAAGGCCAAGAGACCCAGTACTTC. Protein product: CASSFNPGTEGQETQYF. The full variable domain, with the rest looked up from reference TRBV28 and TRBJ2-5, is DVKVTQSSRYLVKRTGEKVFLECVQDMDHENMFWYRQDPGLGLRLIYFSYDVKMKEKGDIPEGYSVSREKKERFSLILESASTNQTSMYLCASSFNPGTEGQETQYFGPGTRLLVL.

This clonotype was counted only a few times. The chain has TRBV20-1 and TRBJ2-1; 9 bases fit TRBD2. After removal of 4 bases from V and 6 bases from J, the junction contained 7 bases not matched to a gene. The CDR3 length is 14 residues. CDR1 DFQATT and CDR2 SNEGSKA come from the germline V gene (reference sequence). CDR3: CSAKGTSNSNEQFF. The CDR3 DNA follows: TGCAGTGCTAAAGGGACTAGCAACTCCAATGAGCAGTTCTTC.

V usage is TRBV4-2 and J usage is TRBJ2-7; D call uncertain. Trimming shortened V by 0 bases and J by 4 bases, and 13 bases separated the two germline ends. CDR3 length: 15 residues. Germline V CDR1 and CDR2: LGHNA, YNFKEQ. The CDR3 spells CASSQDFGLLYEQYF. The CDR3 DNA reads as TGTGCCAGCAGCCAAGATTTCGGGCTACTGTACGAGCAGTACTTC.

V is TRBV12-3 or TRBV12-4 and J is TRBJ2-4; D gene ambiguous. Matching the DNA end better, TRBJ2-5 makes the J call doubtful. This CDR3 is built from 14 residues. The CDR3 spells CASSPLDNQETQYF. CDR3 bases: TGTGCCAGCAGTCCGCTCGACAACCAAGAGACCCAGTACTTC.

The gene calls are TRBV20-1 and TRBJ2-3; 7 bases agree with TRBD2. J lost 1 base, V lost 7 bases, and 11 bases had no gene match. Germline V gene lookup returns CDR1 DFQATT and CDR2 SNEGSKA (reference sequence). The CDR3 runs to 15 residues. CDR3: CSEGGASGGTDTQYF. The CDR3 bases are TGCAGTGAAGGCGGCGCTAGCGGAGGCACAGATACGCAGTATTTT.

The rearrangement uses TRBV18 and TRBJ2-7; D is perhaps TRBD1 or TRBD2 (5 bases each). Judging by the DNA end, TRBJ2-5 fits better; the J call may be wrong. The CDR3 contains 14 residues. Germline V gene sequence: CDR1 KGHSH, CDR2 LQKENI. The CDR3 here is CASRSGRDGETQYF. The CDR3 coding sequence is TGTGCCTCGAGAAGCGGCAGGGATGGGGAGACCCAGTACTTC.

This clonotype occurred many times. This chain uses TRBV7-2 with TRBJ1-2; D is ambiguous. The V end was cut by 5 bases, the J end by 4 bases, with 8 bases between. Germline V gives CDR1 SGHTA, CDR2 FQGNSA. The CDR3 length is 12 residues. The DNA for the CDR3 is TGTGCCAGCAGCCCCACAAGCTATGGCTACACCTTC. Translation gives CASSPTSYGYTF.

The chain is built from TRBV4-1 and TRBJ1-5, with 7 nucleotides matching TRBD1. This CDR3 has 15 residues. V shed 0 bases and J 4 bases; nucleotides not matched to a gene: 3. Looked up from germline, CDR1 is MGHRA and CDR2 is YSYEKL. The DNA for the CDR3 is TGCGCCAGCAGCCAAGATTGGGGACAGAATCAGCCCCAGCATTTT. Protein product: CASSQDWGQNQPQHF.

About this clonotype: At one end, the junction sequence differs from germline, possibly due to a read error. This sequence joins TRBV7-6 and TRBJ2-5, with D tentatively TRBD1 or TRBD2 (6 bases each). The CDR3 is 17 residues long. The germline V gene has CDR1 SGHVS and CDR2 FNYEAQ. CDR3 nucleotide sequence: TGTGCCAACAGCTTAAGGGGGGCACTTCCAGACCGAGAGACCCAGTACTTC. Translating gives CANSLRGALPDRETQYF.

The chain couples TRBV6-2 or TRBV6-3 to TRBJ1-2; D is possibly TRBD1 (6 bases). Germline-derived CDR1 and CDR2 are MNHEY and SVGEGT. There are 15 residues in the CDR3. V lost 4 bases and J lost 4, with 16 bases in between. The CDR3 here is CASSLWGHAAYGYTF. The CDR3 DNA sequence: TGTGCCAGCAGTTTATGGGGACATGCGGCCTATGGCTACACCTTC.

The chain joins TRBV4-2 to TRBJ2-3; 7 nucleotides line up with TRBD2. Unmatched junction bases numbered 12, after V lost 4 bases and J lost 2 bases. Looked up from germline, CDR1 is LGHNA and CDR2 is YNFKEQ. This CDR3 is 17 amino acids long. This CDR3 reads CASSRRLAVPITDTQYF. The CDR3 region has the DNA TGTGCCAGCAGCCGCAGACTAGCAGTCCCGATCACAGATACGCAGTATTTT.

The rearrangement uses TRBV20-1 and TRBJ2-1; 8 bases fit TRBD2. The CDR3 is 15 amino acids. Germline V lookup: CDR1 DFQATT, CDR2 SNEGSKA (reference sequence). Trimming at V came to 3 bases and at J to 8 bases, leaving 12 bases not matched to a gene. The CDR3, as DNA: TGCAGTGCTAGGCCTCCGGGACTAGTTACGTATGAGCAGTTCTTC. Translation gives CSARPPGLVTYEQFF.

The genes are TRBV12-3 or TRBV12-4 and TRBJ1-4, with TRBD1 as a possible D gene (5 bases). The V and J ends lost 3 bases and 4 bases respectively, with 15 bases between them. The length of the CDR3 is 16 residues. CDR3 DNA: TGTGCCAGCAGTTTGCTGTGCGGGGGTTGTAATGAAAAACTGTTTTTT. It translates to CASSLLCGGCNEKLFF.

The chain uses TRBV5-1 and TRBJ2-3; D is possibly TRBD1 or TRBD2 (6 bases each). Trimming shortened V by 0 bases and J by 4 bases, and 24 bases separated the two germline ends. The length of the CDR3 is 19 residues. CDR1 is SGHRS and CDR2 is YFSETQ in the germline V gene. CDR3 amino acids: CASSLDPIGGGTPSDTQYF. The CDR3 DNA sequence: TGCGCCAGCAGCTTGGATCCAATAGGAGGGGGAACCCCTTCAGATACGCAGTATTTT.

Regarding this clonotype: Germline and junction disagree at one end, which may indicate a read error. The chain is built from TRBV12-3 or TRBV12-4 and TRBJ1-5, with D tentatively TRBD1 (5 bases). The CDR3 length is 16 residues. The CDR3: CASSPSPGNRNQSQHF. CDR3 nucleotides: TGTGCCAGCAGTCCTTCCCCAGGGAATCGCAATCAGTCCCAGCATTTT.

This clonotype was detected a few times. The chain recombines TRBV10-3 with TRBJ1-2; TRBD1 matches 9 bases. CDR1 is ENHRY, CDR2 SYGVKD, per germline. The CDR3 has 16 amino acids. V lost 3 bases to trimming and J lost 8 bases; unmatched junction nucleotides: 13. The CDR3 DNA follows: TGTGCCATCAGTGAAGATATAGGGACAGGGTCAAGGGGCTACACCTTC. Translating gives CAISEDIGTGSRGYTF.

This chain connects TRBV6-2 or TRBV6-3 to TRBJ2-1; no definite D call. The CDR3 spans 13 residues. V lost 7 bases to trimming and J lost 7 bases, with 14 bases between them. Per germline, CDR1 MNHEY and CDR2 SVGEGT. The CDR3 nucleotides read TGTGCCAGCACAAGATTAATACAGAATGAGCAGTTCTTC. This codes for CASTRLIQNEQFF.

The rearrangement joins TRBV6-5 to TRBJ2-1, with 8 bases lining up with TRBD1. This CDR3 has 14 amino acids. CDR1 is MNHEY and CDR2 is SVGAGI in the germline V gene. V trimming: 5 bases; J trimming: 9 bases; junction bases outside the gene matches: 9. CDR3 nucleotide sequence: TGTGCCAGCAGTACGGACAGGGCCGGCGGTGAGCAGTTCTTC. It translates to CASSTDRAGGEQFF.

This clonotype was detected once. The chain has TRBV2 and TRBJ2-3; D assignment may be TRBD1 or TRBD2 (6 bases each). The CDR3 is 13 amino acids. V was trimmed by 6 bases and J by 8 bases, leaving 15 bases between them. Germline loops: CDR1 SNHLY, CDR2 FYNNEI. CDR3 nucleotide sequence: TGTGCCAGCAGGACTAGGGGGGCGGGTACGCAGTATTTT. Protein: CASRTRGAGTQYF.

The V call is TRBV20-1, the J call TRBJ2-4; no reliable D call. The J call may be mistaken, given a closer DNA end match to TRBJ2-7. The CDR3 runs 11 residues. The V gene's germline CDR1 is DFQATT and CDR2 SNEGSKA (reference sequence). Here the CDR3 reads CSVGPQSEQYF. CDR3 in DNA: TGCAGTGTTGGACCGCAGTCCGAGCAGTACTTC.

This clonotype was observed a handful of times. For the CDR3, the DNA is TGTGCCAGCAGTCATGGGGGGGCCTATGGCTACACCTTC. It codes for CASSHGGAYGYTF. This sequence joins TRBV7-9 and TRBJ1-2, with D maybe TRBD1 (6 bases). Germline V lookup: CDR1 SEHNR, CDR2 FQNEAQ (reference sequence). V lost 6 bases and J lost 4, with 12 bases in between. The CDR3 is made up of 13 amino acids.

The chain joins TRBV9 to TRBJ2-4; 10 bases fit TRBD1. The J call may be mistaken, given a closer DNA end match to TRBJ2-7. The CDR3 covers 16 residues. Germline CDR1 is SGDLS and CDR2 is YYNGEE. Here the CDR3 DNA reads TGTGCCAGCAGCGTAGGGGGGGGACAGGGGAGGAACGAGCAGTACTTC. It codes for CASSVGGGQGRNEQYF.

The rearrangement uses TRBV4-1 and TRBJ2-7; D gene ambiguous. Matching the DNA end better, TRBJ2-5 makes the J call doubtful. The CDR3 sequence is 16 residues long. Germline V CDR1 and CDR2: MGHRA, YSYEKL. CDR3 coding DNA: TGCGCCAGCAGCCAAGAGGGCGCTAGAAGGACGCAGACCCAGTACTTC. It encodes CASSQEGARRTQTQYF.

As for this clonotype: A read error may account for a junction end that differs from germline. The chain has TRBV7-7 and TRBJ2-5, with D possibly TRBD1 on 7 matching bases. Germline CDR1 and CDR2: SSHAT and FNYEAQ (reference sequence). The CDR3 totals 16 residues. CDR3 coding DNA: TGTGCTAGCAGCTTAGGAGTCGCCAGGGGGGCCGATGAGCAGTACTTC. Encoded protein: CASSLGVARGADEQYF. Based on the CDR3 plus reference TRBV7-7 and TRBJ2-5, the full variable domain is GAGVSQSPRYKVTKRGQDVTLRCDPISSHATLYWYQQALGQGPEFLTYFNYEAQPDKSGLPSDRFSAERPEGSISTLTIQRTEQRDSAMYRCASSLGVARGADEQYFGPGTRLLVL.

This chain connects TRBV5-1 to TRBJ2-5; D gene uncertain. The CDR3 totals 17 residues. The V gene's germline CDR1 is SGHRS and CDR2 YFSETQ. V was shortened by 0 bases and J by 0 bases, with 15 bases between the two germline ends. The CDR3 nucleotides read TGCGCCAGCAGCTTGGTGGGCAGAGCACCCTACCAAGAGACCCAGTACTTC. Its protein is CASSLVGRAPYQETQYF. The complete variable domain, with remaining parts taken from reference TRBV5-1 and TRBJ2-5, reads KAGVTQTPRYLIKTRGQQVTLSCSPISGHRSVSWYQQTPGQGLQFLFEYFSETQRNKGNFPGRFSGRQFSNSRSEMNVSTLELGDSALYLCASSLVGRAPYQETQYFGPGTRLLVL.

J is TRBJ1-2 and V is TRBV4-3; 10 nucleotides align to TRBD1. The CDR3 spans 19 residues. Germline V CDR1 and CDR2: LGHNA, YSLEER. Germline trimming cut 2 bases from V and 8 bases from J; bases unmatched to any gene: 20. The CDR3 bases are TGCGCCAGCAGCCAATCTTCGTCGGGGACAGGGGCGATACTCTGCGGCTACACCTTC. It encodes CASSQSSSGTGAILCGYTF.

The chain has TRBV6-1 and TRBJ1-2; no definite D call. The germline V and J ends were trimmed by 1 base and 2 bases, with 11 bases remaining between them. This CDR3 is 15 amino acids long. Germline CDR1 MNHNS, CDR2 SASEGT. This CDR3 is CASSEGQGSNYGYTF. The CDR3 nucleotides are TGTGCCAGCAGTGAAGGGCAAGGGTCGAACTATGGCTACACCTTC.

In the case of this clonotype: One junction end does not reproduce the germline sequence, and a read error may be involved. This chain uses TRBV27 with TRBJ2-1; the D is unclear. CDR3 length: 14 amino acids. Germline V CDR1 and CDR2: MNHEY, SMNVEV (reference sequence). The CDR3 bases are TGTGCCAGCAGTTTATCGACGGAGTACAATGAGCGGTTCTTC. It codes for CASSLSTEYNERFF.

CDR3 nucleotide sequence: TGTGCCAGCAGTTACGCAGACAGGGGACAGCCCCAGCATTTT. Protein product: CASSYADRGQPQHF. The rearrangement joins TRBV6-6 to TRBJ1-5; the match to TRBD1 covers 8 bases. CDR3 size: 14 residues. From germline, CDR1 is MNHNY and CDR2 SVGAGI (reference sequence). The ends lost 2 bases at V and 7 bases at J; junction bases unmatched: 4.

The V call is TRBV27, the J call TRBJ2-7; 9 bases fit TRBD1. CDR3 length: 14 amino acids. The ends lost 3 bases at V and 4 bases at J; junction bases unmatched: 4. Germline CDR1 reads MNHEY; CDR2 reads SMNVEV (reference sequence). CDR3 residues: CASSFGTGWYEQYF. The CDR3 DNA is TGTGCCAGCAGTTTCGGGACAGGGTGGTACGAGCAGTACTTC.

The V and J genes are TRBV6-6 and TRBJ1-5; D remains unclear. This CDR3 spans 16 amino acids. V was clipped by 6 bases and J by 3 bases, with 18 bases between them. Germline CDR1 reads MNHNY; CDR2 reads SVGAGI (reference sequence). This CDR3 reads CASSHGRLSHNQPQHF. The DNA of the CDR3 is TGTGCCAGCAGCCACGGGCGGTTGTCGCACAATCAGCCCCAGCATTTT.